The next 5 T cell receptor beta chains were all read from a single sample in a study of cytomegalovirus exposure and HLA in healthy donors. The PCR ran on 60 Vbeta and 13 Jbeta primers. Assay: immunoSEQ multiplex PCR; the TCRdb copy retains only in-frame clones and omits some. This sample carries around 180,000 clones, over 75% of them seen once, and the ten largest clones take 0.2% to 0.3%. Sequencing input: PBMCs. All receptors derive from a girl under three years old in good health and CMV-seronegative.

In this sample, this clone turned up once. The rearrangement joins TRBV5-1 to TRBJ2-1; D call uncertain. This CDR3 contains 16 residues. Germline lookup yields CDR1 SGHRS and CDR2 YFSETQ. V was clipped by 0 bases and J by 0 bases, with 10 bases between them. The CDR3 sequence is CASSLEVRSSYNEQFF. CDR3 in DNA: TGCGCCAGCAGCTTGGAAGTGAGGAGCTCCTACAATGAGCAGTTCTTC.

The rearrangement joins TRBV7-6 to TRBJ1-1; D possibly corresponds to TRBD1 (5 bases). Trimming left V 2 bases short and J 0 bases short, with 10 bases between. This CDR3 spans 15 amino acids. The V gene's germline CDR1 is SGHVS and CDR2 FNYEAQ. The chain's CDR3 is CASSLRVGVNTEAFF. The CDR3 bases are TGTGCCAGCAGCTTAAGGGTAGGGGTGAACACTGAAGCTTTCTTT.

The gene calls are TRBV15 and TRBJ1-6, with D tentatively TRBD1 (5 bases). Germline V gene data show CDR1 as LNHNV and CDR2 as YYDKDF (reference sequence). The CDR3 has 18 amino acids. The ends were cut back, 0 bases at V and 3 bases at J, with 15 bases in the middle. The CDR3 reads CATSREPQGIGYNSPLHF. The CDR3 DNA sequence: TGTGCCACCAGCAGAGAACCGCAGGGTATCGGCTATAATTCACCCCTCCACTTT.

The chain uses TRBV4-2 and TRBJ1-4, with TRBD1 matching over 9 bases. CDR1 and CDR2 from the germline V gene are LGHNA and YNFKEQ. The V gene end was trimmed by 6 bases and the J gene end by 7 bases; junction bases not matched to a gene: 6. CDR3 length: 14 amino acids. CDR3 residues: CASSRQGGGEKLFF. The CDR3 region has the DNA TGTGCCAGCAGTCGACAGGGGGGAGGTGAAAAACTGTTTTTT.

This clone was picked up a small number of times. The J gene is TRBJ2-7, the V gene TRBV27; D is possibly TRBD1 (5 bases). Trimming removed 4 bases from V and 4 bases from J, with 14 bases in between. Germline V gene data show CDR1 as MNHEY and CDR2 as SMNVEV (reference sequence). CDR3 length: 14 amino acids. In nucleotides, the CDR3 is TGTGCCAGCAGTTCCCCAGGGAAAGGGTACGAGCAGTACTTC. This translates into CASSSPGKGYEQYF.